These T cell receptor beta chains were read from a single sample in a study of shared clonotypes between healthy human individuals. Sequencing used immunoSEQ multiplex PCR; TCRdb keeps in-frame clones, though not all of them. The repertoire holds 550,000 to 850,000 clones, around 70% seen once, with more than 1.5% in the top ten. The source material was memory CD4+ T cells sorted from blood. These receptors were taken from a woman in her twenties or thirties in good health. Both conserved end residues are part of each CDR3. A D gene is named only where the DNA matches it firmly. Where a row states a size, it is once, few, many or the class of an expanded clone; other rows omit it.

J gene: TRBJ2-7
clone size: NA
V gene: TRBV6-5
D gene: TRBD1
CDR3 protein: CASSPLDRGTYEQYF
CDR3 DNA: TGTGCCAGCAGCCCCCTTGACAGGGGAACCTACGAGCAGTACTTC

J gene: TRBJ2-3
clone size: few
V gene: TRBV19
D gene: NA
CDR3 protein: CASSLGIGTDTQYF
CDR3 DNA: TGTGCCAGTAGTCTTGGGATCGGCACAGATACGCAGTATTTT

J gene: TRBJ2-7
clone size: once
V gene: TRBV2
D gene: NA
CDR3 protein: CASSPGVDEQYF
CDR3 DNA: TGTGCCAGCAGTCCGGGGGTGGACGAGCAGTACTTC

J gene: TRBJ1-2
clone size: NA
V gene: TRBV6-6
D gene: NA
CDR3 protein: CASSYEGNYGYTF
CDR3 DNA: TGTGCCAGCAGTTACGAAGGGAACTATGGCTACACCTTC

J gene: TRBJ1-2
clone size: NA
V gene: TRBV19
D gene: NA
CDR3 protein: CASSTEIGPNYGYTF
CDR3 DNA: TGTGCCAGTAGTACCGAAATTGGGCCTAACTATGGCTACACCTTC

J gene: TRBJ1-5
clone size: NA
V gene: TRBV6-1
D gene: NA
CDR3 protein: CASSEADVGPQHF
CDR3 DNA: TGTGCCAGCAGTGAAGCGGACGTAGGGCCCCAGCATTTT

J gene: TRBJ2-7
clone size: few
V gene: TRBV2
D gene: TRBD2
CDR3 protein: CASGWASGFKEQYF
CDR3 DNA: TGTGCCAGCGGATGGGCTAGCGGATTCAAAGAGCAGTACTTC

J gene: TRBJ2-1
clone size: few
V gene: TRBV2
D gene: TRBD2
CDR3 protein: CASSLLAGGDNEQFF
CDR3 DNA: TGTGCCAGCAGCTTACTAGCGGGAGGGGACAATGAGCAGTTCTTC

J gene: TRBJ2-7
clone size: many
V gene: TRBV7-8
D gene: NA
CDR3 protein: CASSAGTLYEQYF
CDR3 DNA: TGTGCCAGCAGCGCCGGAACTTTATACGAGCAGTACTTC

J gene: TRBJ2-7
clone size: few
V gene: TRBV5-1
D gene: NA
CDR3 protein: CASSPGATTLGLEQYF
CDR3 DNA: TGCGCCAGCAGCCCCGGGGCCACGACCCTAGGATTGGAGCAGTACTTC

J gene: TRBJ2-3
clone size: NA
V gene: TRBV18
D gene: NA
CDR3 protein: CASSTAADTQYF
CDR3 DNA: TGTGCCAGCTCAACCGCGGCAGATACGCAGTATTTT

J gene: TRBJ1-2
clone size: NA
V gene: TRBV12-5
D gene: TRBD1
CDR3 protein: CASASDRGLGYTF
CDR3 DNA: TGTGCTAGTGCCTCTGACAGGGGCCTCGGCTACACCTTC

J gene: TRBJ2-3
clone size: NA
V gene: TRBV19
D gene: TRBD2
CDR3 protein: CASSLSGSLTDTQYF
CDR3 DNA: TGTGCCAGTTCCCTCAGCGGGAGTTTGACAGATACGCAGTATTTT

J gene: TRBJ2-5
clone size: NA
V gene: TRBV7-9
D gene: TRBD2
CDR3 protein: CASSLNELAGGQETQYF
CDR3 DNA: TGTGCCAGCAGCTTAAATGAGCTAGCGGGAGGGCAAGAGACCCAGTACTTC

J gene: TRBJ2-2
clone size: NA
V gene: TRBV27
D gene: TRBD2
CDR3 protein: CASSRPTGRITGELFF
CDR3 DNA: TGTGCCAGCAGTCGACCAACCGGGAGGATAACGGGGGAGCTGTTTTTT

J gene: TRBJ1-2
clone size: NA
V gene: TRBV19
D gene: NA
CDR3 protein: CASTISWSYRGYTF
CDR3 DNA: TGTGCCAGTACGATATCTTGGTCCTACAGGGGCTACACCTTC

J gene: TRBJ2-7
clone size: NA
V gene: TRBV5-1
D gene: TRBD1
CDR3 protein: CASSPGTGSTYEQYF
CDR3 DNA: TGCGCCAGCAGCCCGGGGACAGGGTCGACCTACGAGCAGTACTTC

J gene: TRBJ2-7
clone size: NA
V gene: TRBV5-1
D gene: NA
CDR3 protein: CASRIASEQYF
CDR3 DNA: TGCGCCAGCAGAATCGCCTCCGAGCAGTACTTC

J gene: TRBJ2-1
clone size: NA
V gene: TRBV6-1
D gene: NA
CDR3 protein: CASSKDPTRNEQFF
CDR3 DNA: TGTGCCAGCAGTAAGGACCCCACGAGGAATGAGCAGTTCTTC

J gene: TRBJ2-1
clone size: NA
V gene: TRBV9
D gene: TRBD2
CDR3 protein: CASSTTSGSEDEQFF
CDR3 DNA: TGTGCCAGCAGCACAACTAGCGGGAGTGAGGATGAGCAGTTCTTC

J gene: TRBJ2-7
clone size: few
V gene: TRBV11-3
D gene: NA
CDR3 protein: CASSLGTFPGHEQYF
CDR3 DNA: TGTGCCAGCAGCTTAGGGACTTTCCCTGGGCACGAGCAGTACTTC

J gene: TRBJ1-2
clone size: many
V gene: TRBV28
D gene: TRBD1
CDR3 protein: CASSGGTGSYGYTF
CDR3 DNA: TGTGCCAGCAGCGGAGGGACAGGGAGCTATGGCTACACCTTC

J gene: TRBJ1-1
clone size: NA
V gene: TRBV5-1
D gene: NA
CDR3 protein: CASSLDRLGTEAFF
CDR3 DNA: TGCGCCAGCAGCTTGGACAGGCTAGGCACTGAAGCTTTCTTT